The clone carrying this T cell receptor beta chain was found a few times. The antigen is unknown. Molecular barcoding with unique molecular identifiers was used for the TCRbeta library. Using its own MiXCR run on the PCR reads, TCRdb lists one record per CDR3 protein. Among 400,000 to 450,000 distinct CDR3 sequences listed, approximately 41% were seen once. These data are taken from a study of T-cell reconstitution after alpha-beta-depleted transplantation in children. Findings and limits, study-wide: A year had passed since transplant, and T-cell counts and diversity by then came mostly from newly produced T cells. Some patients owed their high day-60 TCRbeta diversity to surviving recipient T cells and thymic progenitors.

CDR1 ENHRY and CDR2 SYGVKD come from the germline V gene. This CDR3 is 15 amino acids long. Trimming removed 2 bases from V and 4 bases from J, with 14 bases in between. Sample: PBMCs, taken before TCRalphabeta/CD19-depleted stem cell transplant. The receptor's source is a girl aged 2 to 10 with aplastic anemia, due to receive a stem cell transplant. This chain joins TRBV10-3 and TRBJ2-5; maybe TRBD2 (6 bases). CDR3 DNA: TGTGCCATCAGTGAGAGCTCAGGAGCGGGAGAGACCCAGTACTTC. This encodes CAISESSGAGETQYF.